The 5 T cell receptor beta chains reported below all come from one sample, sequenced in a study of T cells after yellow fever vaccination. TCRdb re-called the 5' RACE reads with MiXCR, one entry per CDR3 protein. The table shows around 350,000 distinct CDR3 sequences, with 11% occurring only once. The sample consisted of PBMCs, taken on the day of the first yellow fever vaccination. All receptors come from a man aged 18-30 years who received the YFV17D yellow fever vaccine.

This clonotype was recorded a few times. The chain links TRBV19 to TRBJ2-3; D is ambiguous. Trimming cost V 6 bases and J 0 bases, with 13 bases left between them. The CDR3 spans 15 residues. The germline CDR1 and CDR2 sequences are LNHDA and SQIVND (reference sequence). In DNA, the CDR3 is TGTGCCAGTAGGACGTACGTTACTAGCACAGATACGCAGTATTTT. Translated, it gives CASRTYVTSTDTQYF.

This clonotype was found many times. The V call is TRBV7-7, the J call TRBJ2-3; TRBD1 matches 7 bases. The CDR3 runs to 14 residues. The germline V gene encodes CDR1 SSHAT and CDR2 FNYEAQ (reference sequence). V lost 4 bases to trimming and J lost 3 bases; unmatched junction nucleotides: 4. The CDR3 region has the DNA TGTGCCAGCAGCTCCGGACAGGCTACAGATACGCAGTATTTT. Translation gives CASSSGQATDTQYF. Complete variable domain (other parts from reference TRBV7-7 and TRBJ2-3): GAGVSQSPRYKVTKRGQDVTLRCDPISSHATLYWYQQALGQGPEFLTYFNYEAQPDKSGLPSDRFSAERPEGSISTLTIQRTEQRDSAMYRCASSSGQATDTQYFGPGTRLTVL.

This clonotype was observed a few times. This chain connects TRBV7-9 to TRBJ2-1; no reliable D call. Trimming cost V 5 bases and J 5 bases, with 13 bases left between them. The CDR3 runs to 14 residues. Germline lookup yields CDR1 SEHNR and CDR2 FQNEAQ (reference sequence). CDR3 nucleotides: TGTGCCAGCAGCCCGCGGCCCATCGACAATGAGCAGTTCTTC. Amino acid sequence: CASSPRPIDNEQFF.

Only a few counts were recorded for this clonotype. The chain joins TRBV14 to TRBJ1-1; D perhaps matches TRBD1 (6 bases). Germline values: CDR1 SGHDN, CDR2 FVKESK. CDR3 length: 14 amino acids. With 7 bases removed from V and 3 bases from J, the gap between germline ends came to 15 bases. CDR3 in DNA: TGTGCCAGCACCCGACAGGCGGTCGACACTGAAGCTTTCTTT. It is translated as CASTRQAVDTEAFF.

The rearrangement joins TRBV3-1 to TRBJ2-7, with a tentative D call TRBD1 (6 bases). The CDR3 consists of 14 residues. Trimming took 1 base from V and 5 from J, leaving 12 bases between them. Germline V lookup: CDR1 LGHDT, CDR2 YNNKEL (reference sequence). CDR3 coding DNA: TGTGCCAGCAGCCAAGGAAGCAGGGGAGACGAGCAGTACTTC. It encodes CASSQGSRGDEQYF.